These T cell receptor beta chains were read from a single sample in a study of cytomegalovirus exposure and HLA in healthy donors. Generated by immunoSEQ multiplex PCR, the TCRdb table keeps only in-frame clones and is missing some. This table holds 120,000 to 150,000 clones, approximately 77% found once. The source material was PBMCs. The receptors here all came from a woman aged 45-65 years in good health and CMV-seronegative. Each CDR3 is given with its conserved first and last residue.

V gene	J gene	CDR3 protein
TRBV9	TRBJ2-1	CASSPRQGVQFYNEQFF
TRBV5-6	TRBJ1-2	CASSKDRDYGYTF
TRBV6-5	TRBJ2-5	CASSYSWGGKETQYF
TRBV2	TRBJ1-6	CASSVGQGLSTLHF
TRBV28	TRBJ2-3	CASSGTDTDTQYF
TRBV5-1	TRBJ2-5	CASSLRGSQETQYF
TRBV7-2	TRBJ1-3	CASSQLSGNTIYF
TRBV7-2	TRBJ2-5	CASSRGISGGARETQYF
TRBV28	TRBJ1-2	CASSSSTGGFGYTF
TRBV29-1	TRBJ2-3	CSVENGGTDTQYF
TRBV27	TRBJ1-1	CASSFTAGRTEAFF
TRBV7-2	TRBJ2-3	CASSLLGTSGGTDTQYF
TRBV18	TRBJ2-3	CASSPPRSTDTQYF
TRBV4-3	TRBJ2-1	CASSQERPSGGPGEQFF
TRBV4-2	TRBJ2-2	CASSHGGAWTGELFF
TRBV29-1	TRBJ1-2	CQVATGENYGYTF
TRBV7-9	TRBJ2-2	CASRLGQGAAGELFF
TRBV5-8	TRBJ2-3	CASSLEGGDTQYF
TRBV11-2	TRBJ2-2	CASSFRGNTGELFF
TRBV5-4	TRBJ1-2	CASSLEQDGYTF
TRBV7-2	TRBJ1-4	CASSLEQGSEKLFF
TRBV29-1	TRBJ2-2	CSVRQQGAGELFF
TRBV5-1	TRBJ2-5	CASSFASGGQETQYF
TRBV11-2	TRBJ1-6	CASSLVARLNSPLHF